This is a list of T cell receptor beta chains from one sample in a study of blood T cells in healthy people across ages. MiXCR, run by TCRdb on the 5' RACE reads, gives a single entry per CDR3 protein. The sample has about 800,000 distinct CDR3 sequences; roughly 25% are singletons. These data also formed part of another study, on T cells of mothers and their children.

The material sequenced was blood. These receptors originate from a boy between 10 and 17 years old in good health. CDR3s include the opening cysteine and the closing phenylalanine or tryptophan. Each record gives: clone size, V gene, D gene, J gene, CDR3 protein, CDR3 DNA. D genes are given only for firm matches. Where a row states a size, it is once, few, many or the class of an expanded clone; other rows omit it.

clone_size: few; v_call: TRBV7-9; d_call: TRBD1; j_call: TRBJ2-5; cdr3_aa: CASSDPVDRVRETQYF; cdr3_nt: TGTGCCAGCAGTGATCCAGTTGACAGGGTTAGGGAGACCCAGTACTTC
clone_size: many; v_call: TRBV7-2; d_call: -; j_call: TRBJ2-5; cdr3_aa: CASSLAGQKETQYF; cdr3_nt: TGTGCCAGCAGCTTAGCAGGTCAAAAAGAGACCCAGTACTTC
clone_size: -; v_call: TRBV28; d_call: -; j_call: TRBJ1-2; cdr3_aa: CASSPAGAGGNYGYTF; cdr3_nt: TGTGCCAGCAGCCCGGCGGGGGCGGGGGGTAACTATGGCTACACCTTC
clone_size: few; v_call: TRBV28; d_call: TRBD2; j_call: TRBJ2-1; cdr3_aa: CASSRTSGMNEQFF; cdr3_nt: TGTGCCAGCAGCCGGACTAGCGGGATGAATGAGCAGTTCTTC
clone_size: few; v_call: TRBV12-5; d_call: TRBD2; j_call: TRBJ2-1; cdr3_aa: CASALGLAGNNEQFF; cdr3_nt: TGTGCTAGTGCCTTGGGACTAGCGGGGAACAATGAGCAGTTCTTC
clone_size: -; v_call: TRBV7-2; d_call: TRBD1; j_call: TRBJ2-7; cdr3_aa: CASTPDRSSYEQYF; cdr3_nt: TGTGCCAGCACCCCGGACAGGAGCTCCTACGAGCAGTACTTC
clone_size: -; v_call: TRBV12-3/TRBV12-4; d_call: -; j_call: TRBJ2-5; cdr3_aa: CASGRSGLPRETQYF; cdr3_nt: TGTGCCAGCGGCCGTAGCGGACTCCCTCGGGAGACCCAGTACTTC
clone_size: few; v_call: TRBV10-3; d_call: -; j_call: TRBJ2-5; cdr3_aa: CAISESGGTQYF; cdr3_nt: TGTGCCATCAGTGAGTCGGGAGGGACCCAGTACTTC
clone_size: few; v_call: TRBV12-3/TRBV12-4; d_call: -; j_call: TRBJ2-1; cdr3_aa: CASSFGTAYNEQFF; cdr3_nt: TGTGCCAGTAGTTTTGGAACAGCTTACAATGAGCAGTTCTTC
clone_size: few; v_call: TRBV25-1; d_call: -; j_call: TRBJ1-2; cdr3_aa: CASRAGVEIYTF; cdr3_nt: TGTGCCAGCAGAGCAGGGGTAGAAATATACACCTTC
clone_size: -; v_call: TRBV7-2; d_call: TRBD2; j_call: TRBJ2-5; cdr3_aa: CASSFGSGAPGTQYF; cdr3_nt: TGTGCCAGCAGCTTCGGTAGCGGGGCCCCGGGGACCCAGTACTTC
clone_size: -; v_call: TRBV25-1; d_call: -; j_call: TRBJ1-1; cdr3_aa: CASSDGGAGTEAFF; cdr3_nt: TGTGCCAGCAGTGACGGAGGGGCGGGCACTGAAGCTTTCTTT
clone_size: many; v_call: TRBV7-2; d_call: TRBD2; j_call: TRBJ2-5; cdr3_aa: CASSLALAGGQETQYF; cdr3_nt: TGTGCCAGCAGTTTAGCCCTAGCGGGAGGACAAGAGACCCAGTACTTC
clone_size: few; v_call: TRBV29-1; d_call: -; j_call: TRBJ2-1; cdr3_aa: CSVDPGYLYNEQFF; cdr3_nt: TGCAGCGTTGATCCGGGCTACCTCTACAATGAGCAGTTCTTC
clone_size: few; v_call: TRBV20-1; d_call: TRBD1; j_call: TRBJ1-4; cdr3_aa: CSARDRGLEKLFF; cdr3_nt: TGCAGTGCTCGTGACAGGGGGCTGGAAAAACTGTTTTTT
clone_size: few; v_call: TRBV7-9; d_call: -; j_call: TRBJ2-3; cdr3_aa: CASSPRLSTQYF; cdr3_nt: TGTGCCAGCAGCCCCCGACTGAGTACGCAGTATTTT
clone_size: -; v_call: TRBV29-1; d_call: TRBD2; j_call: TRBJ2-1; cdr3_aa: CSALAGWYNEQFF; cdr3_nt: TGCAGCGCCCTAGCGGGGTGGTACAATGAGCAGTTCTTC
clone_size: -; v_call: TRBV29-1; d_call: TRBD1; j_call: TRBJ2-2; cdr3_aa: CSVVGGQGAGELFF; cdr3_nt: TGCAGCGTTGTAGGGGGACAGGGTGCCGGGGAGCTGTTTTTT
clone_size: few; v_call: TRBV6-6; d_call: -; j_call: TRBJ1-4; cdr3_aa: CATFGEKLFF; cdr3_nt: TGTGCCACCTTCGGTGAAAAACTGTTTTTT
clone_size: -; v_call: TRBV28; d_call: -; j_call: TRBJ2-7; cdr3_aa: CASSFGIEQYF; cdr3_nt: TGTGCCAGCAGTTTTGGGATCGAGCAGTACTTC
clone_size: -; v_call: TRBV5-5; d_call: -; j_call: TRBJ2-7; cdr3_aa: CASSLDSGGGYEQYF; cdr3_nt: TGTGCCAGCAGCTTGGACTCAGGAGGCGGCTACGAGCAGTACTTC
clone_size: -; v_call: TRBV4-1; d_call: TRBD2; j_call: TRBJ2-7; cdr3_aa: CASSQVGGRGEQYF; cdr3_nt: TGCGCCAGCAGCCAAGTGGGCGGGAGAGGTGAGCAGTACTTC
clone_size: many; v_call: TRBV4-1; d_call: TRBD1; j_call: TRBJ1-1; cdr3_aa: CASSQPGTVNTEAFF; cdr3_nt: TGCGCCAGCAGCCAACCCGGGACAGTGAACACTGAAGCTTTCTTT
clone_size: few; v_call: TRBV30; d_call: -; j_call: TRBJ2-3; cdr3_aa: CAWSTADTQYF; cdr3_nt: TGTGCCTGGAGCACAGCAGATACGCAGTATTTT
clone_size: -; v_call: TRBV5-4; d_call: -; j_call: TRBJ2-3; cdr3_aa: CASSSLSFRGTDTQYF; cdr3_nt: TGTGCCAGCAGCTCGCTCTCCTTTCGGGGCACAGATACGCAGTATTTT
clone_size: few; v_call: TRBV14; d_call: -; j_call: TRBJ2-5; cdr3_aa: CASSQGTVASETQYF; cdr3_nt: TGTGCCAGCAGCCAAGGGACAGTAGCATCGGAGACCCAGTACTTC
clone_size: -; v_call: TRBV20-1; d_call: -; j_call: TRBJ2-4; cdr3_aa: CSARSEQVQDIQYF; cdr3_nt: TGCAGTGCTAGGTCAGAACAGGTCCAGGACATTCAGTACTTC
clone_size: few; v_call: TRBV20-1; d_call: TRBD2; j_call: TRBJ2-7; cdr3_aa: CSAREREGQSYEQYF; cdr3_nt: TGCAGTGCTAGAGAGCGGGAGGGCCAATCTTACGAGCAGTACTTC
clone_size: few; v_call: TRBV12-3/TRBV12-4; d_call: TRBD1; j_call: TRBJ1-1; cdr3_aa: CASSLVGGQDLGAFF; cdr3_nt: TGTGCCAGCAGTTTAGTTGGGGGACAGGACCTCGGAGCTTTCTTT
clone_size: -; v_call: TRBV7-9; d_call: -; j_call: TRBJ2-1; cdr3_aa: CASSLEWREGEQFF; cdr3_nt: TGTGCCAGCAGCTTAGAGTGGCGGGAAGGCGAGCAGTTCTTC
clone_size: -; v_call: TRBV15; d_call: -; j_call: TRBJ2-7; cdr3_aa: CATSTEVGVSYEQYF; cdr3_nt: TGTGCCACCAGCACAGAGGTGGGCGTCTCCTACGAGCAGTACTTC
clone_size: few; v_call: TRBV4-3; d_call: -; j_call: TRBJ2-7; cdr3_aa: CASSQGDRGSYEQYF; cdr3_nt: TGCGCCAGCAGCCAAGGCGACCGGGGCTCCTACGAGCAGTACTTC
clone_size: -; v_call: TRBV6-2/TRBV6-3; d_call: -; j_call: TRBJ2-1; cdr3_aa: CASSHRADEQFF; cdr3_nt: TGTGCCAGCAGTCACCGGGCCGATGAGCAGTTCTTC
clone_size: -; v_call: TRBV15; d_call: -; j_call: TRBJ2-1; cdr3_aa: CATSRDGIYNEQFF; cdr3_nt: TGTGCCACCAGCAGAGATGGCATATACAATGAGCAGTTCTTC
clone_size: few; v_call: TRBV29-1; d_call: -; j_call: TRBJ2-7; cdr3_aa: CSVEEGGAEQYF; cdr3_nt: TGCAGCGTTGAAGAAGGAGGGGCCGAGCAGTACTTC
clone_size: -; v_call: TRBV18; d_call: TRBD1; j_call: TRBJ2-7; cdr3_aa: CASSGGQAYEQYF; cdr3_nt: TGTGCCAGCTCAGGTGGACAGGCCTACGAGCAGTACTTC
clone_size: few; v_call: TRBV6-2/TRBV6-3; d_call: -; j_call: TRBJ2-3; cdr3_aa: CASTPGLGTDTQYF; cdr3_nt: TGTGCCAGCACCCCGGGACTGGGCACAGATACGCAGTATTTT
clone_size: -; v_call: TRBV4-2; d_call: TRBD2; j_call: TRBJ2-3; cdr3_aa: CASSQEAGDSNADTQYF; cdr3_nt: TGTGCCAGCAGCCAAGAAGCGGGGGACTCTAACGCAGATACGCAGTATTTT
clone_size: -; v_call: TRBV5-6; d_call: -; j_call: TRBJ2-1; cdr3_aa: CTSSLGGSYNEQFF; cdr3_nt: TGTACCAGCAGCTTGGGTGGCAGCTACAATGAGCAGTTCTTC
clone_size: few; v_call: TRBV9; d_call: -; j_call: TRBJ2-5; cdr3_aa: CASSVGQQQETQYF; cdr3_nt: TGTGCCAGTAGCGTAGGTCAACAGCAAGAGACCCAGTACTTC
clone_size: -; v_call: TRBV28; d_call: TRBD1; j_call: TRBJ1-4; cdr3_aa: CASSRDRGGNERLFF; cdr3_nt: TGTGCCAGCAGCAGGGACAGGGGCGGGAATGAAAGACTGTTTTTT
clone_size: -; v_call: TRBV28; d_call: -; j_call: TRBJ2-7; cdr3_aa: CASSSDKTHEQYF; cdr3_nt: TGTGCCAGCAGTTCGGACAAGACCCACGAGCAGTACTTC
clone_size: -; v_call: TRBV7-2; d_call: -; j_call: TRBJ2-1; cdr3_aa: CASSPDGVYEQFF; cdr3_nt: TGTGCCAGCAGTCCAGACGGGGTTTACGAGCAGTTCTTC
clone_size: -; v_call: TRBV10-3; d_call: TRBD2; j_call: TRBJ2-7; cdr3_aa: CAISGTSGYPYEQYF; cdr3_nt: TGTGCCATCAGTGGGACTAGCGGGTATCCCTACGAGCAGTACTTC
clone_size: -; v_call: TRBV29-1; d_call: -; j_call: TRBJ2-4; cdr3_aa: CSVAGPIGRGFLVSNIQYF; cdr3_nt: TGCAGCGTTGCCGGCCCCATAGGGCGCGGATTCCTTGTGTCCAACATTCAGTACTTC
clone_size: -; v_call: TRBV9; d_call: TRBD1; j_call: TRBJ1-1; cdr3_aa: CASSGGTGGAYTEAFF; cdr3_nt: TGTGCCAGCAGCGGAGGGACAGGGGGCGCTTACACTGAAGCTTTCTTT
clone_size: -; v_call: TRBV20-1; d_call: TRBD2; j_call: TRBJ2-1; cdr3_aa: CSASTGLARNEQFF; cdr3_nt: TGCAGTGCTTCCACGGGACTAGCGCGAAATGAGCAGTTCTTC
clone_size: few; v_call: TRBV7-9; d_call: TRBD1; j_call: TRBJ2-1; cdr3_aa: CASSPTGGSEQFF; cdr3_nt: TGTGCCAGCAGCCCGACAGGGGGCTCTGAGCAGTTCTTC
clone_size: -; v_call: TRBV29-1; d_call: -; j_call: TRBJ2-3; cdr3_aa: CSIGGSTDTQYF; cdr3_nt: TGCAGCATCGGGGGTAGCACAGATACGCAGTATTTT
clone_size: -; v_call: TRBV29-1; d_call: -; j_call: TRBJ2-6; cdr3_aa: CSVLQVSGANVLTF; cdr3_nt: TGCAGCGTTCTACAGGTCTCTGGGGCCAACGTCCTGACTTTC
clone_size: -; v_call: TRBV28; d_call: TRBD1; j_call: TRBJ2-5; cdr3_aa: CAVSDRVVETQYF; cdr3_nt: TGTGCCGTATCGGACAGGGTTGTCGAGACCCAGTACTTC
clone_size: -; v_call: TRBV3-1; d_call: -; j_call: TRBJ1-2; cdr3_aa: CASSSALNYGYTF; cdr3_nt: TGTGCCAGCAGTTCCGCTTTGAACTATGGCTACACCTTC
clone_size: -; v_call: TRBV7-2; d_call: -; j_call: TRBJ2-7; cdr3_aa: CASSLGHGGTHWDEQYF; cdr3_nt: TGTGCCAGCAGCTTAGGTCATGGGGGGACTCATTGGGACGAGCAGTACTTC
clone_size: few; v_call: TRBV29-1; d_call: -; j_call: TRBJ2-1; cdr3_aa: CSVVRRTTENEQFF; cdr3_nt: TGCAGCGTTGTTCGGCGGACCACCGAAAATGAGCAGTTCTTC
clone_size: few; v_call: TRBV19; d_call: -; j_call: TRBJ2-5; cdr3_aa: CASSPRGTGGQETQYF; cdr3_nt: TGTGCCAGTAGTCCTCGCGGGACTGGGGGTCAAGAGACCCAGTACTTC
clone_size: few; v_call: TRBV28; d_call: TRBD1; j_call: TRBJ2-3; cdr3_aa: CASSFLGQGFSTDTQYF; cdr3_nt: TGTGCCAGCAGTTTTCTGGGACAGGGGTTTAGCACAGATACGCAGTATTTT
clone_size: -; v_call: TRBV5-5; d_call: TRBD1; j_call: TRBJ1-2; cdr3_aa: CASSDGQGSYGYTF; cdr3_nt: TGTGCCAGCAGCGACGGACAGGGGAGCTATGGCTACACCTTC
clone_size: -; v_call: TRBV19; d_call: -; j_call: TRBJ2-3; cdr3_aa: CASRVNGMDSSTDTQYF; cdr3_nt: TGTGCCAGTAGGGTTAACGGAATGGACTCCAGCACAGATACGCAGTATTTT
clone_size: few; v_call: TRBV29-1; d_call: -; j_call: TRBJ1-1; cdr3_aa: CSVEVGGGLRSTEALF; cdr3_nt: TGCAGCGTTGAAGTAGGTGGGGGGCTTAGGAGCACTGAAGCTCTCTTT
clone_size: -; v_call: TRBV28; d_call: TRBD1; j_call: TRBJ1-5; cdr3_aa: CASSFSTGEDQPQHF; cdr3_nt: TGTGCCAGCAGTTTCAGCACAGGGGAGGATCAGCCCCAGCATTTT